The present T cell receptor beta chain was sequenced within a study of cytomegalovirus exposure and HLA in healthy donors. Study-level points and caveats: Analysis performed later showed TCR beta chains linked to HLA being more clonally expanded than equally common others. While the bulk of TCR sequences proved rare, some public TCRs turned up in many donors. TCR beta V segments were, for the most part, productive about 90% or about 30% of the time in an earlier analysis.

Per the germline V gene, CDR1 is SQVTM and CDR2 is ANQGSEA. The CDR3 has 13 amino acids. Details on this clone: Its antigen is unknown. One end of the junction is discordant with germline, which a read error may explain.

The PCR employed 60 Vbeta primers together with 13 Jbeta primers. Profiling relied on immunoSEQ multiplex PCR, and the TCRdb table lists in-frame clones only, not all of them. The data show roughly 120,000 clones, 82% seen once. Sequencing input: PBMCs. The receptor's source is a woman between 18 and 30 years old in good health and CMV-seronegative. V is TRBV29-1 and J is TRBJ1-1, with D tentatively TRBD1 (5 bases). The CDR3 is CSAEGEFTTEAFF. DNA for the CDR3: TGCAGCGCTGAAGGGGAGTTTACCACTGAAGCTTTCTTT.